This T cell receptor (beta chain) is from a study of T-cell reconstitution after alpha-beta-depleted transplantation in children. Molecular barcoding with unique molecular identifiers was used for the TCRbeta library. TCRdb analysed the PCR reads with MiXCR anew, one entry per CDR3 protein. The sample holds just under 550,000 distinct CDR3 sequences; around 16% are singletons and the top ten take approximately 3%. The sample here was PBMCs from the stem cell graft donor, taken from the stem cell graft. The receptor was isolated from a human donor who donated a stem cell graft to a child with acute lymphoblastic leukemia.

CDR3 loop: CASSQTSGIGYEQYF. The DNA for the CDR3 is TGCGCCAGCAGCCAGACTAGCGGGATTGGCTACGAGCAGTACTTC. The rearrangement uses TRBV4-1 and TRBJ2-7, with TRBD2 matching over 11 bases. Trimming took 3 bases from V and 3 from J; bases not matched to a gene: 4. The CDR3 has 15 residues. Germline CDR1 reads MGHRA; CDR2 reads YSYEKL.